This note documents a single TCR beta chain sequence. Repertoires were generated with immunoSEQ multiplex PCR, while TCRdb's copy carries only in-frame clones and drops some. Among roughly 180,000 clones, around 74% were seen once, and the ten largest hold about 7.8%. Germline V CDR1 and CDR2: SGDLS, YYNGEE. CDR3 size: 14 residues. Trimming took off 0 bases at V and 5 bases at J, with 11 bases between the two ends. The sample belongs to a study of blood T cell repertoires in COVID-19. The chain recombines TRBV9 with TRBJ2-5, with TRBD2 as a possible D gene (5 bases). The sequenced material came from peripheral blood. This clonotype originated in a woman aged 55-69 years with COVID-19, enrolled during active disease. This CDR3 is CASSVDLAPETQYF. The DNA for the CDR3 is TGTGCCAGCAGCGTAGATCTAGCTCCGGAGACCCAGTACTTC.